This T cell receptor (beta chain) was found in a study of blood T cell repertoires in COVID-19. About the study: PBMCs, B-cell-depleted T cells, or T cells provided the cDNA or gDNA that made up the material.

Losses at the gene ends were 6 bases for V and 4 bases for J; bases not matched to a gene: 8. Per the germline V gene, CDR1 is SNHLY and CDR2 is FYNNEI. The CDR3 has 15 residues. Measured with immunoSEQ multiplex PCR; TCRdb has only the in-frame clones, and not every one. The data hold about 130,000 clones, with roughly nine tenths observed a single time. What was sequenced was peripheral blood. The clonotype comes from a man aged 50 or older with active COVID-19. The chain recombines TRBV2 with TRBJ2-3; 9 bases match TRBD2. Written as DNA, the CDR3 is TGTGCCAGCAGCCAAACCGGGACTAGCCCAGATACGCAGTATTTT. Translated, it gives CASSQTGTSPDTQYF.